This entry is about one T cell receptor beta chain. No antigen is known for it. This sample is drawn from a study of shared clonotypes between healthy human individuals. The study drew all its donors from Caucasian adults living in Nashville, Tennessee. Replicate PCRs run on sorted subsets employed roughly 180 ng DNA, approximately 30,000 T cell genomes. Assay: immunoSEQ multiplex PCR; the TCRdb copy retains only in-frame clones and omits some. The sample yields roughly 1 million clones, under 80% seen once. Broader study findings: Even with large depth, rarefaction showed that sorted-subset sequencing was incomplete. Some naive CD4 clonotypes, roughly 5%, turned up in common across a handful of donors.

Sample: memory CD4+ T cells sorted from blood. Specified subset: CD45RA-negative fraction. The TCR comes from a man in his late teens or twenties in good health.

CDR3 amino acids: CASGTQVTQYF. CDR3 nucleotides: TGTGCCAGTGGTACCCAGGTTACGCAGTATTTT. The chain has TRBV19 and TRBJ2-3; no firm D call. This CDR3 comprises 11 residues. Germline V gene data show CDR1 as LNHDA and CDR2 as SQIVND (reference sequence). V was clipped by 8 bases and J by 8 bases, with 11 bases between them.